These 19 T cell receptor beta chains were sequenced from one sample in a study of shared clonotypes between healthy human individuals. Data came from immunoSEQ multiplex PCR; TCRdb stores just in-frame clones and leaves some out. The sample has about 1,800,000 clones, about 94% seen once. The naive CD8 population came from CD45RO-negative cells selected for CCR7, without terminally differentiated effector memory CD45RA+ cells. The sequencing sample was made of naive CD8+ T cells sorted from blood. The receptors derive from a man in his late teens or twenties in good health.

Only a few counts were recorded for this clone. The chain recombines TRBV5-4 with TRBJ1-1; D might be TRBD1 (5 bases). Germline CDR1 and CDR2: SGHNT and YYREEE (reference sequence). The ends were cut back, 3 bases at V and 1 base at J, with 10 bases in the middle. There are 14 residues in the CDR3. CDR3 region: CASSSLTANTEAFF. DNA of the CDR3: TGTGCCAGCAGCTCGCTGACAGCGAACACTGAAGCTTTCTTT.

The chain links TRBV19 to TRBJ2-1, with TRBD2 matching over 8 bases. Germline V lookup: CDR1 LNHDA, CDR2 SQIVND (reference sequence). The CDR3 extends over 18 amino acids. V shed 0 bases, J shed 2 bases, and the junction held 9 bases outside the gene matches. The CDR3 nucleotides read TGTGCCAGTAGTATAGAACCGCCGGGACTAGGGACCTACAATGAGCAGTTCTTC. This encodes CASSIEPPGLGTYNEQFF.

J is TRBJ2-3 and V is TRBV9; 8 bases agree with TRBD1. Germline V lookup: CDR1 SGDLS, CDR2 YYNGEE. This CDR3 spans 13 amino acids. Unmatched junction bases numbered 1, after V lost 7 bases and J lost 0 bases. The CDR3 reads CASQGASTDTQYF. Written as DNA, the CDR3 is TGTGCCAGCCAGGGGGCTAGCACAGATACGCAGTATTTT.

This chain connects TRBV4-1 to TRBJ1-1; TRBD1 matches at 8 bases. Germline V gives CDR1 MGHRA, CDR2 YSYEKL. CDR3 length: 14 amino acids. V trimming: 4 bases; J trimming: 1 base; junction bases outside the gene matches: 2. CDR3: CASSPDRANTEAFF. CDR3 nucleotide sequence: TGCGCCAGCAGCCCGGACAGGGCGAACACTGAAGCTTTCTTT.

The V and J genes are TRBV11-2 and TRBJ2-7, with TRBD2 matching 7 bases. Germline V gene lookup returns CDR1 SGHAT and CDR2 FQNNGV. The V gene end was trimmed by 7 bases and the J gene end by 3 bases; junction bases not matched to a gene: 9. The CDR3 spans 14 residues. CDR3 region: CASNPWGGNYEQYF. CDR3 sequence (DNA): TGTGCCAGCAACCCGTGGGGAGGGAACTACGAGCAGTACTTC.

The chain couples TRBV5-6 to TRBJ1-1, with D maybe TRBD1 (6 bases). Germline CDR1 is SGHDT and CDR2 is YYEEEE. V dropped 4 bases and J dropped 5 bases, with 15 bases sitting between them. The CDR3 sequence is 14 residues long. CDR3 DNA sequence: TGTGCCAGCAGCCTGGGGGACACTAAGACTGAAGCTTTCTTT. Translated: CASSLGDTKTEAFF.

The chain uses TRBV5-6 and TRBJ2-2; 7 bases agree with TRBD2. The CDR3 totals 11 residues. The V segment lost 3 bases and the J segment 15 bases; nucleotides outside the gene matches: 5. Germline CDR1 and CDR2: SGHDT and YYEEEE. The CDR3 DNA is TGTGCCAGCAGCTACAGCGGGGATGTGTTTTTT. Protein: CASSYSGDVFF.

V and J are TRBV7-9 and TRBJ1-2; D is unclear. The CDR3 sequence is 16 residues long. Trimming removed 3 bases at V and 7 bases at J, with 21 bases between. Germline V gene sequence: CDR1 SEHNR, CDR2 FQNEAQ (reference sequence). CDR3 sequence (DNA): TGTGCCAGCAGCTTGTCCCTTGGAGGAAACGACTTTGGCTACACCTTC. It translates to CASSLSLGGNDFGYTF.

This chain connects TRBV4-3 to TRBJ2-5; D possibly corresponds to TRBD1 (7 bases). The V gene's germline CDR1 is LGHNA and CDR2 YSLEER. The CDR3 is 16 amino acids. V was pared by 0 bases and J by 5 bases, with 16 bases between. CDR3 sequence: CASSQDTEGAGETQYF. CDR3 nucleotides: TGCGCCAGCAGCCAAGATACGGAGGGGGCTGGGGAGACCCAGTACTTC.

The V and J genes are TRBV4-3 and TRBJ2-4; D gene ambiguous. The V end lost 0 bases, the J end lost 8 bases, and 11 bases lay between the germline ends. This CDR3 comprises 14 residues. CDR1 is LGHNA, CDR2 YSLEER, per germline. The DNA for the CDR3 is TGCGCCAGCAGCCAAGATCTAGGTTGGGACATTCAGTACTTC. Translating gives CASSQDLGWDIQYF.

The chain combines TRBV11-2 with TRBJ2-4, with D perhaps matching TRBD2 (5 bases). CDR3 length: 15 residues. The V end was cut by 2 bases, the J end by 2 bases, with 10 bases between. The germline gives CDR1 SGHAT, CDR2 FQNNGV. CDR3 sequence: CASSLITGTKNIQYF. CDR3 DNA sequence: TGTGCCAGCAGCTTAATTACCGGGACCAAAAACATTCAGTACTTC.

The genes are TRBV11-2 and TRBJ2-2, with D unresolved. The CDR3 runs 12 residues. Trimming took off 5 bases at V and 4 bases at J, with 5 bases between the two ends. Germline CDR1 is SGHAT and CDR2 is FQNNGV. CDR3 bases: TGTGCCAGCAGCATCTCCACCGGGGAGCTGTTTTTT. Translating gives CASSISTGELFF.

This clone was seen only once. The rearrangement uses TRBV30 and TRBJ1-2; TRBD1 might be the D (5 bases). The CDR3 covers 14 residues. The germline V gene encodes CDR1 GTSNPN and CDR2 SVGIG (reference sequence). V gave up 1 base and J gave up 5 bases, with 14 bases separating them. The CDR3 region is CAWSAGPSPYGYTF. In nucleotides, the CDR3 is TGTGCCTGGAGTGCGGGACCTTCCCCATATGGCTACACCTTC.

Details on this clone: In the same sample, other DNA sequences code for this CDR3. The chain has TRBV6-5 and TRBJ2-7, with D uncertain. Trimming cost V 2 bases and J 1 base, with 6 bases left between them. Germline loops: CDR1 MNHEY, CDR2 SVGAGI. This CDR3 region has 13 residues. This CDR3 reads CASSYEASYEQYF. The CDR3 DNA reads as TGTGCCAGCAGTTACGAAGCATCCTACGAGCAGTACTTC.

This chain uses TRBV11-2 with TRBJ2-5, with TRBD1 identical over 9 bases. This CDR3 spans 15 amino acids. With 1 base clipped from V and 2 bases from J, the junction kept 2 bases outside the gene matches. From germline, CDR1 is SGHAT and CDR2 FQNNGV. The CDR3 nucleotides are TGTGCCAGCAGCTTAGCTGACAGGGGGCAAGAGACCCAGTACTTC. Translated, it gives CASSLADRGQETQYF.

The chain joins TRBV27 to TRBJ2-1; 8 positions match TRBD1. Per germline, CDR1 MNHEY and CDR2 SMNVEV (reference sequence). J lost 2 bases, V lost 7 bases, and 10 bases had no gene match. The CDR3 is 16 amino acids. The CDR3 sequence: CASTVLAGGAYNEQFF. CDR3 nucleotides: TGTGCCAGCACGGTTTTGGCAGGGGGCGCCTACAATGAGCAGTTCTTC.

Written as DNA, the CDR3 is TGTGCCAGTCAGATTGGGGGGAACTATGGCTACACCTTC. This sequence encodes CASQIGGNYGYTF. J is TRBJ1-2 and V is TRBV19, with D possibly matching TRBD1 (5 bases). Germline assignment: CDR1 LNHDA and CDR2 SQIVND (reference sequence). V lost 8 bases to trimming and J lost 2 bases, with 12 bases between them. The CDR3 contains 13 residues.

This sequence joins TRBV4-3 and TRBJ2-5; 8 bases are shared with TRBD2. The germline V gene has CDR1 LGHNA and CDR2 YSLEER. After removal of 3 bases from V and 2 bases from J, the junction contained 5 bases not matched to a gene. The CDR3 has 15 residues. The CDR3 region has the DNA TGCGCCAGCAGCCACCTACTAGCGGAGCAAGAGACCCAGTACTTC. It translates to CASSHLLAEQETQYF.

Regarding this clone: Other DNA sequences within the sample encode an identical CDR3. CDR3 region: CASSLVETQYF. In DNA, the CDR3 is TGTGCCAGCAGCTTAGTCGAGACCCAGTACTTC. V and J are TRBV7-9 and TRBJ2-5; no definite D call. The V end lost 1 base, the J end lost 5 bases, and 2 bases lay between the germline ends. The V gene's germline CDR1 is SEHNR and CDR2 FQNEAQ (reference sequence). The CDR3 contains 11 residues.